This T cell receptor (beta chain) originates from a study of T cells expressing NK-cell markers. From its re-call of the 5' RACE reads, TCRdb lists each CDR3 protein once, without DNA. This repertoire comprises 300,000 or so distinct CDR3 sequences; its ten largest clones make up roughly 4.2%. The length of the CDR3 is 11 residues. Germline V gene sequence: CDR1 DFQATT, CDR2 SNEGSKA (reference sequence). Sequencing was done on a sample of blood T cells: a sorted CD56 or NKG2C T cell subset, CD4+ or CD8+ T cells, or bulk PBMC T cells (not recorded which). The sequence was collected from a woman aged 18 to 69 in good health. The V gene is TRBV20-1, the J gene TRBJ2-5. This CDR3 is CSAIQKETQYF.